The source of this TCR beta chain is a study of blood T cells in healthy people across ages. Study-level results: Any conclusive comparison of naive versus antigen-experienced cells was prevented by using unsorted PBMCs.

Turning to this clonotype: Its antigen remains unidentified.

With a J-beta primer mix and a sample-barcoded 5' primer, a second PCR ran about 7 to 11 cycles. TCRdb independently ran MiXCR on the 5' RACE reads; one entry per CDR3 protein. The sample carries nearly 1 million distinct CDR3 sequences, roughly 51% recorded once. The source is a woman aged 60 to 75 in good health. Sequenced material: blood.

The DNA of the CDR3 is TGTGCCAGCAGAAGGGACTCCCAAAGACCGCCCCAGCATTTT. Translated: CASRRDSQRPPQHF. The chain combines TRBV28 with TRBJ1-5, with D perhaps matching TRBD1 (5 bases). The germline V gene has CDR1 MDHEN and CDR2 SYDVKM. This CDR3 comprises 14 residues. The germline V and J ends were trimmed by 6 bases and 9 bases, with 18 bases remaining between them.